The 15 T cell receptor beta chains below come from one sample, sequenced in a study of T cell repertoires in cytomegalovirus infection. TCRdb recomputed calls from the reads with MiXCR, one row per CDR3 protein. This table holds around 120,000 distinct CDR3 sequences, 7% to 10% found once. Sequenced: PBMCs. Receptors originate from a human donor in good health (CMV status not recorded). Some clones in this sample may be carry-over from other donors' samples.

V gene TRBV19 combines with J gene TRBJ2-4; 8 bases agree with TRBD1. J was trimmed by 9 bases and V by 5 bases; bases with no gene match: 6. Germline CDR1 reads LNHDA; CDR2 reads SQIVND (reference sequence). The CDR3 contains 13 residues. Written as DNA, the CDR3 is TGTGCCAGTAGTCAAGACAGGGGTGGCATTCAGTACTTC. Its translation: CASSQDRGGIQYF.

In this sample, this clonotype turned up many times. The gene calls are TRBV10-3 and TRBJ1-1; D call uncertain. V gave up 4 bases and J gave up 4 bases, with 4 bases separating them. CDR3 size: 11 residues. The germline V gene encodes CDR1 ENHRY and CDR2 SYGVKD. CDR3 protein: CAISGLTEAFF. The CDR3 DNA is TGTGCCATCAGTGGGCTCACTGAAGCTTTCTTT.

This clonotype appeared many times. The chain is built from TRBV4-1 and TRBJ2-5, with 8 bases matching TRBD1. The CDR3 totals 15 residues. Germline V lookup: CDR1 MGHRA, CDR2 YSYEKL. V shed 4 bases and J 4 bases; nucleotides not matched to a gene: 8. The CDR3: CASSRRQGRGETQYF. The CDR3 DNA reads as TGCGCCAGCAGCCGAAGACAGGGGCGGGGAGAGACCCAGTACTTC.

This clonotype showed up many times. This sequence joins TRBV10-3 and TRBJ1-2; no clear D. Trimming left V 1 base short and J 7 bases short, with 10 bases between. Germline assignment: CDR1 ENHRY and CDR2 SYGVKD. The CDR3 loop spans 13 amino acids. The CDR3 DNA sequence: TGTGCCATCAGTGAGTTGTTAGGAACTGGCTACACCTTC. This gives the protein CAISELLGTGYTF.

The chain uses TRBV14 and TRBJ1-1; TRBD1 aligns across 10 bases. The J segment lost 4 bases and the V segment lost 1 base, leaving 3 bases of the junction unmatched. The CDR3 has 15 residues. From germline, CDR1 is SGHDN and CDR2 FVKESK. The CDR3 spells CASSQVGQGPTEAFF. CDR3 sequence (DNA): TGTGCCAGCAGCCAAGTGGGACAGGGGCCCACTGAAGCTTTCTTT. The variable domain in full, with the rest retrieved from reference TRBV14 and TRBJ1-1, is EAGVTQFPSHSVIEKGQTVTLRCDPISGHDNLYWYRRVMGKEIKFLLHFVKESKQDESGMPNNRFLAERTGGTYSTLKVQPAELEDSGVYFCASSQVGQGPTEAFFGQGTRLTVV.

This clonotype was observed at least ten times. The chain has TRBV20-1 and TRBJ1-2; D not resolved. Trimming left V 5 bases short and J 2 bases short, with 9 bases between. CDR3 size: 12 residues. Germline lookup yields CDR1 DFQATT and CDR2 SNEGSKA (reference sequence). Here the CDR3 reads CSAEGLNYGYTF. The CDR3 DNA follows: TGCAGTGCTGAGGGCCTGAACTATGGCTACACCTTC.

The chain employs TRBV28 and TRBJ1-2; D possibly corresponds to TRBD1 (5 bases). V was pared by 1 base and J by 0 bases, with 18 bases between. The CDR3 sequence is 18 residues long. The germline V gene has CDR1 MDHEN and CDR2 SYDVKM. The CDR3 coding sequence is TGTGCCAGCAGTTTATCCGGACACGGTGGGACCTCTAACTATGGCTACACCTTC. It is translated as CASSLSGHGGTSNYGYTF.

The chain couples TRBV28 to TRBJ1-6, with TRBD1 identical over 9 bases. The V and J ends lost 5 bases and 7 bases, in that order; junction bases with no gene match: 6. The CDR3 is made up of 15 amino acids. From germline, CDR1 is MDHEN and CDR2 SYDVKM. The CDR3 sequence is CASSEGTGRNSPLHF. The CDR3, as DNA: TGTGCCAGCAGTGAGGGGACAGGGCGGAATTCACCCCTCCACTTT. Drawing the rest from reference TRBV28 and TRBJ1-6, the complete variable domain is DVKVTQSSRYLVKRTGEKVFLECVQDMDHENMFWYRQDPGLGLRLIYFSYDVKMKEKGDIPEGYSVSREKKERFSLILESASTNQTSMYLCASSEGTGRNSPLHFGNGTRLTVT.

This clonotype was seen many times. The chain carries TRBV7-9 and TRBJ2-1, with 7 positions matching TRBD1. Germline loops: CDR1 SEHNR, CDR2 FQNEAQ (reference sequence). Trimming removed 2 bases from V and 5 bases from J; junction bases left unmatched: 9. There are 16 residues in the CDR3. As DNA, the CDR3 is TGTGCCAGCAGCTTAATGGGGACAGAAATACACAATGAGCAGTTCTTC. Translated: CASSLMGTEIHNEQFF.

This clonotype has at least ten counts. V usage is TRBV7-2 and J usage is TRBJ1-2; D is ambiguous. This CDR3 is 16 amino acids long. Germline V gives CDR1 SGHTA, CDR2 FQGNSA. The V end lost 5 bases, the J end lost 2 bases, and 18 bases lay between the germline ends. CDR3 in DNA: TGTGCCAGCAGCCAGCGGGCAGCACTTATGAACTATGGCTACACCTTC. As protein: CASSQRAALMNYGYTF.

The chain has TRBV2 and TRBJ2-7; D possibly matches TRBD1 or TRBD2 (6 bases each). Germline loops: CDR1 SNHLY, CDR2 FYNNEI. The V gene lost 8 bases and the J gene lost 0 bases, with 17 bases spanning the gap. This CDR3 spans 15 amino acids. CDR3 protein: CASQSGRGLSYEQYF. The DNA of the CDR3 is TGTGCCAGCCAATCGGGCAGGGGACTCTCCTACGAGCAGTACTTC.

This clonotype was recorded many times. CDR3 region: CASSYLGTEYEQYF. DNA of the CDR3: TGTGCCAGCAGTTACCTCGGGACAGAGTACGAGCAGTACTTC. The V and J genes are TRBV6-5 and TRBJ2-7; TRBD1 agrees at 7 bases. V was clipped by 2 bases and J by 4 bases; unmatched bases: 5. There are 14 residues in the CDR3. The germline CDR1 and CDR2 sequences are MNHEY and SVGAGI.

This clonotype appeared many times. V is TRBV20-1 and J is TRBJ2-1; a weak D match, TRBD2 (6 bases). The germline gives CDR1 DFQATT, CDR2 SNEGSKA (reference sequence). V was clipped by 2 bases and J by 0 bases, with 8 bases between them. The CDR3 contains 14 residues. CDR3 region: CSARLASSYNEQFF. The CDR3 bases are TGCAGTGCTAGACTAGCGAGCTCCTACAATGAGCAGTTCTTC.

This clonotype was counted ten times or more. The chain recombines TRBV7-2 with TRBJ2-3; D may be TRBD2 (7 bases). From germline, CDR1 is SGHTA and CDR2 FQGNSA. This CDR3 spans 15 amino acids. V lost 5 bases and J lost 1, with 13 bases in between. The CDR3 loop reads CASSRQAGGTDTQYF. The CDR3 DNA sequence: TGTGCCAGCAGCCGACAGGCGGGGGGCACAGATACGCAGTATTTT.

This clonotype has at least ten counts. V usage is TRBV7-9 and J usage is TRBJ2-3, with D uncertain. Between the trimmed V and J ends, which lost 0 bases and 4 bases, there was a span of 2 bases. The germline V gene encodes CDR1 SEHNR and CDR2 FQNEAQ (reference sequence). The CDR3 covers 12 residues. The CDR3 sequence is CASSLAPDTQYF. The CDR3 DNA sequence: TGTGCCAGCAGCTTAGCCCCAGATACGCAGTATTTT.